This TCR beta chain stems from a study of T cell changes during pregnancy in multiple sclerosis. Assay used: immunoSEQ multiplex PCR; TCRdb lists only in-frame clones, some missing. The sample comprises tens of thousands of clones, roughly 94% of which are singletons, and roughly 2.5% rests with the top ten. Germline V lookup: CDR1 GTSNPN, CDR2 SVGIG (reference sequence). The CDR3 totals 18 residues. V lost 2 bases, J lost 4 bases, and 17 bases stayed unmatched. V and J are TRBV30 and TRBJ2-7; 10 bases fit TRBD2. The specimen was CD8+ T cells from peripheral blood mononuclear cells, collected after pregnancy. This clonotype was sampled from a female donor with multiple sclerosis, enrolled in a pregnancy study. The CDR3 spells CAWSPRESSGRKLYEQYF. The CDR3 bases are TGTGCCTGGAGTCCCAGAGAGTCTAGCGGGAGAAAATTGTACGAGCAGTACTTC.